This TCR beta chain was captured in a study of molecular identifiers for immune sequencing clone quantification. Study results and limitations: Sizes of clones that are highly expanded could be underestimated (if identical TCR molecules share a barcode).

Via MiXCR, TCRdb re-called the PCR reads, giving one row per CDR3 protein. The table has 90,000 or so distinct CDR3 sequences, about 23% seen once. As CD8+CD4-CCR7+CD45RA+ cells, naive CD8 T cells were sorted. The V and J ends lost 6 bases and 0 bases respectively, with 9 bases between them. In germline, CDR1 is DFQATT, CDR2 SNEGSKA (reference sequence). The CDR3 spans 13 residues. In this sample, this clonotype turned up many times. Its matching antigen is unknown. The sample taken for sequencing was naive CD8+ T cells from blood, with Jurkat cell RNA spiked in. The subset is: FACS-sorted CD8+CD4-CCR7+CD45RA+ naive T cells. The clonotype originates from a human donor in good health. Some libraries in this study had Jurkat cell RNA spiked in. The rearrangement uses TRBV20-1 and TRBJ1-3; D ambiguous. Here the CDR3 reads CSAVGFSGNTIYF. DNA of the CDR3: TGCAGTGCCGTCGGCTTCTCTGGAAACACCATATATTTT.